The T cell receptor (beta chain) described here comes from a study of blood T cell repertoires in COVID-19. Study-level information: The United States, Italy and Spain provided the acute and convalescent COVID-19 samples. Sample material is recorded as cDNA or gDNA derived from T cells, B-cell-depleted T cells, or PBMCs.

Original data processing: Reference gene primer amplification yielded estimated nucleated cell counts. TCRdb keeps only in-frame clones here, not all; method: immunoSEQ multiplex PCR. The V and J calls and clone size are taken from that table; D and trimming were inferred from the DNA. The data contain just under 90,000 clones, 60% to 80% of them singletons. V lost 3 bases to trimming and J lost 1 base; unmatched junction nucleotides: 5. Germline CDR1 and CDR2: KGHSH and LQKENI. This CDR3 is 15 amino acids long. This chain links TRBV18 with TRBJ1-1; 7 bases fit TRBD1. The sample taken for sequencing was peripheral blood. The sequence came from a woman older than 75 with acute or convalescent COVID-19. The CDR3 DNA is TGTGCCAGCTCACCTCAGGGACAGCCGAACACTGAAGCTTTCTTT. Its translation is CASSPQGQPNTEAFF.